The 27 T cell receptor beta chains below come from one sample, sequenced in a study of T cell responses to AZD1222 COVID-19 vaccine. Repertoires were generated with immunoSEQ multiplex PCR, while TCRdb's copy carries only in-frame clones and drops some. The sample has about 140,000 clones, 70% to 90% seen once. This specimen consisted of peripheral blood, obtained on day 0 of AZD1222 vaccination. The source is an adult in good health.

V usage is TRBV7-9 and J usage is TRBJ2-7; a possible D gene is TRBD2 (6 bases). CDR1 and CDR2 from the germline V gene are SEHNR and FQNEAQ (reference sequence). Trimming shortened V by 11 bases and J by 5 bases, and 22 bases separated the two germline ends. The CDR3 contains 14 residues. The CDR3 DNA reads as TGTGCCCAAGAAATCAAGCGGGCCATCAACGAGCAGTACTTC. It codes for CAQEIKRAINEQYF.

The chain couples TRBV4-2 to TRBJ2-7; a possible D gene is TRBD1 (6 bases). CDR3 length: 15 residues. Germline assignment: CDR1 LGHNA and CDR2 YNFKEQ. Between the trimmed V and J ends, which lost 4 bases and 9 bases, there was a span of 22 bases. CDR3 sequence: CASSPSWDIDSGQYF. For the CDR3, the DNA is TGTGCCAGCAGCCCCTCCTGGGACATTGATTCGGGGCAGTACTTC.

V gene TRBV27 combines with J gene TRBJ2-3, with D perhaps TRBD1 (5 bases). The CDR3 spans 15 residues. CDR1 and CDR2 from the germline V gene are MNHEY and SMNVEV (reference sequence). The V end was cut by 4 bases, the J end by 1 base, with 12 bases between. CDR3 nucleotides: TGTGCCAGCAGTTCCCCCCTCAGGGGCACAGATACGCAGTATTTT. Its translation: CASSSPLRGTDTQYF.

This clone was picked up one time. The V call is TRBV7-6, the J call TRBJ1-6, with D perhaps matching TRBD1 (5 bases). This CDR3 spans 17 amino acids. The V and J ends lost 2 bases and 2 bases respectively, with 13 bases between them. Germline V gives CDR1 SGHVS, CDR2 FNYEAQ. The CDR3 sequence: CASSLYAGKAYNSPLHF. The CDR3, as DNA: TGTGCCAGCAGCTTATATGCAGGGAAGGCCTATAATTCACCCCTCCACTTT.

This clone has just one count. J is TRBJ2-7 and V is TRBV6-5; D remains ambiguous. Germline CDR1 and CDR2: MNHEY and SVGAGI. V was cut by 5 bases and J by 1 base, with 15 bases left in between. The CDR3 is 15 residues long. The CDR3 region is CASSKEPGSSYEQYF. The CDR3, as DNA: TGTGCCAGCAGTAAGGAACCCGGATCTTCCTACGAGCAGTACTTC.

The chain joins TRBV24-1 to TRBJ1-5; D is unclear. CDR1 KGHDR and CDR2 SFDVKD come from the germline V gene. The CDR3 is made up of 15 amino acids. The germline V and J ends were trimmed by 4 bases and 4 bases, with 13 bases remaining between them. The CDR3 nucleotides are TGTGCCACCAGTGACCCCCGGGCCGGAAATCAGCCCCAGCATTTT. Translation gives CATSDPRAGNQPQHF.

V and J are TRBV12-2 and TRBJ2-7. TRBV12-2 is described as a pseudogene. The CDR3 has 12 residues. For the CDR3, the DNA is TGTGCAAGTCGCTCCATCCGCTACGAGCAGTACTTC. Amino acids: CASRSIRYEQYF.

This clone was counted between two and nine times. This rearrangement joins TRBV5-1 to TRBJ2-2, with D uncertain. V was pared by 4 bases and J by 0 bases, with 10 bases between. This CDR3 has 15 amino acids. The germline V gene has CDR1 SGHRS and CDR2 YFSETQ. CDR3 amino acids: CASSIGSANTGELFF. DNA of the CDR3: TGCGCCAGCAGCATCGGGTCCGCGAACACCGGGGAGCTGTTTTTT.

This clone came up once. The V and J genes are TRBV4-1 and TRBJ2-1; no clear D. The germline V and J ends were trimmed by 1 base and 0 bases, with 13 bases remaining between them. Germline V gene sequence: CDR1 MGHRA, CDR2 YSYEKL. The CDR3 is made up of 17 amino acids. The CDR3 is CASSQVESESSYNEQFF. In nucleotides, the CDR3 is TGCGCCAGCAGCCAAGTGGAAAGCGAGAGCTCCTACAATGAGCAGTTCTTC.

The CDR3 here is CASSPLVGDSPLHF. CDR3 in DNA: TGTGCCAGCAGCCCTCTTGTCGGGGATTCACCCCTCCACTTT. This sequence joins TRBV3-1 (or the pseudogene TRBV3-2) and TRBJ1-6; D ambiguous. The V gene lost 4 bases and the J gene lost 8 bases, with 12 bases spanning the gap. CDR3 length equals 14 residues. Per the germline V gene, CDR1 is LGHDT and CDR2 is YNNKEL (reference sequence).

The CDR3 nucleotides read TGTGCCACCGCGACCTACGAGCAGTACTTC. This translates into CATATYEQYF. This chain links TRBV28 with TRBJ2-7; D is ambiguous. This CDR3 contains 10 residues. Deletions cut 10 bases from V and 2 bases from J, with 6 bases between. CDR1 is MDHEN, CDR2 SYDVKM, per germline. The full variable domain, with the rest looked up from reference TRBV28 and TRBJ2-7, is DVKVTQSSRYLVKRTGEKVFLECVQDMDHENMFWYRQDPGLGLRLIYFSYDVKMKEKGDIPEGYSVSREKKERFSLILESASTNQTSMYLCATATYEQYFGPGTRLTVT.

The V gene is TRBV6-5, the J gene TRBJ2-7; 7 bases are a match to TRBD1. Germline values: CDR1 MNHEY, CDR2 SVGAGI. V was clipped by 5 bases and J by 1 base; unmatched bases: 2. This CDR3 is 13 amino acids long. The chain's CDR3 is CASSPGQSYEQYF. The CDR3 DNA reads TGTGCCAGCAGTCCGGGACAGTCCTACGAGCAGTACTTC.

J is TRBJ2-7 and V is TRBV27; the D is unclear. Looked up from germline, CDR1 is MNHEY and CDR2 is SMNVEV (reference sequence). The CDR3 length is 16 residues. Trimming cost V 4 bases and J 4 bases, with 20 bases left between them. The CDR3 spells CASSSRQGRRSYEQYF. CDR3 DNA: TGTGCCAGCAGTTCCCGACAAGGGCGTAGGTCTTACGAGCAGTACTTC.

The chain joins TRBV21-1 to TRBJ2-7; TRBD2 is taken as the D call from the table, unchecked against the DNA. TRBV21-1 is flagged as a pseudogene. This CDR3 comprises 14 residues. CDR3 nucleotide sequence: TGTGCCAGCAGCTCCGGCTCGAGGCTGGCCGAGCAGTACTTC. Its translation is CASSSGSRLAEQYF.

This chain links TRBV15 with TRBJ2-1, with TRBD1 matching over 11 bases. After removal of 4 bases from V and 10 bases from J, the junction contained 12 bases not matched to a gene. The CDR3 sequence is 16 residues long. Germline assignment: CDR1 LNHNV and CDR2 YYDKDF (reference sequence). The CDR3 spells CATSTQPRTGGEEQFF. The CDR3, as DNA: TGTGCCACCAGCACCCAACCTCGGACAGGGGGCGAGGAGCAGTTCTTC.

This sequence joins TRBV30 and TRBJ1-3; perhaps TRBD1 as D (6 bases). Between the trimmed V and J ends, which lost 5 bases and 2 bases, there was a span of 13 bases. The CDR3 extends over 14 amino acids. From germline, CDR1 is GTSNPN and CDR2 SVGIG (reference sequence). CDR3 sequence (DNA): TGTGCCTGGGGGGGGCCCGGGGCTGGAAACACCATATATTTT. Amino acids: CAWGGPGAGNTIYF.

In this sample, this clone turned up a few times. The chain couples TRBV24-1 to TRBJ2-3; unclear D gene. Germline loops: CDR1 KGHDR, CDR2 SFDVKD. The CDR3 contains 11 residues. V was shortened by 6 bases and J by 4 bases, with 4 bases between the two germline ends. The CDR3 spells CATSQSDTQYF. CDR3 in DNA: TGTGCCACCAGTCAATCAGATACGCAGTATTTT.

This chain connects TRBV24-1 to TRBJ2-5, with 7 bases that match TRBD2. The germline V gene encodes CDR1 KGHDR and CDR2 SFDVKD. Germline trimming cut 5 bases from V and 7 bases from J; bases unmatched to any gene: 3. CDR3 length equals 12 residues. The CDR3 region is CATSASGATQYF. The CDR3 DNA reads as TGTGCCACCAGTGCGAGCGGGGCGACCCAGTACTTC.

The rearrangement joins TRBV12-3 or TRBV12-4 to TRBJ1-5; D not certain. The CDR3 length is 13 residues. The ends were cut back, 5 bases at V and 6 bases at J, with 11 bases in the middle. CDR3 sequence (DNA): TGTGCCAGCAGTGTCTCAGAGGTTCAGCCCCAGCATTTT. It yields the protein CASSVSEVQPQHF.

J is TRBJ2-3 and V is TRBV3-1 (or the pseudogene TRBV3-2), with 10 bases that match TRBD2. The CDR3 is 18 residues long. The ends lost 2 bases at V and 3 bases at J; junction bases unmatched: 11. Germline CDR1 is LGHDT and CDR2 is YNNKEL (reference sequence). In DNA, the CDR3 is TGTGCCAGCAGCCAACCCCCCCCCTTTAGCGGGAGGACAGATACGCAGTATTTT. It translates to CASSQPPPFSGRTDTQYF.

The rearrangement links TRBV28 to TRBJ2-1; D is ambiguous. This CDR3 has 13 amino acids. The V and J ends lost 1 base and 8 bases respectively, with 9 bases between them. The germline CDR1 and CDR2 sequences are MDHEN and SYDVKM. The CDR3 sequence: CASSLSWRYEQFF. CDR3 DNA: TGTGCCAGCAGTTTATCCTGGCGCTATGAGCAGTTCTTC.

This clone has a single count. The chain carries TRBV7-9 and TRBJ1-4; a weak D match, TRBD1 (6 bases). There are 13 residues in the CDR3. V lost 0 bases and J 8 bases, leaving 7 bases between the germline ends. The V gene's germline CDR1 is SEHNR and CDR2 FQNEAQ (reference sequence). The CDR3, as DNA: TGTGCCAGCAGCTTAGCGGGGGCGGAAAAACTGTTTTTT. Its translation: CASSLAGAEKLFF.

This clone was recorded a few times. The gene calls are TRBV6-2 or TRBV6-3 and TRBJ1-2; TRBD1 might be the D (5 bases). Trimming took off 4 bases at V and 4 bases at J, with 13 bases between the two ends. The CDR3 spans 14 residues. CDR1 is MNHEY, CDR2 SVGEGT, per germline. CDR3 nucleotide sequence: TGTGCCAGCAGTTTGCCTGGGGGTAGCTATGGCTACACCTTC. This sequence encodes CASSLPGGSYGYTF.

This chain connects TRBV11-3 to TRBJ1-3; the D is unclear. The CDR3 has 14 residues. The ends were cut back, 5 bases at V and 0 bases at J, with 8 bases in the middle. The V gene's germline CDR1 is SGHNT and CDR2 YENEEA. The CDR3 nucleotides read TGTGCCAGCAGCCTGGCCGGCTCTGGAAACACCATATATTTT. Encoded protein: CASSLAGSGNTIYF.

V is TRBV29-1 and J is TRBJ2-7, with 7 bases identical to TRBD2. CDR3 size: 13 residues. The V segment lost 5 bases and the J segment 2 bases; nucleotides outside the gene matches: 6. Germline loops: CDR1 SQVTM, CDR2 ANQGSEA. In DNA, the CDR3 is TGCAGCGTTCTCCTAGCGGCCACCTACGAGCAGTACTTC. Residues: CSVLLAATYEQYF.

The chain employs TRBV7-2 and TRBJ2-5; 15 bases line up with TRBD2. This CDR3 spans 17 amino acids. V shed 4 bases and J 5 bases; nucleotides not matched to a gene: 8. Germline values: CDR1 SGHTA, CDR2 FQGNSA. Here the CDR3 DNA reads TGTGCCAGCAGCTCCCGGACTAGCGGGAGGGCCGACGAGACCCAGTACTTC. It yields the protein CASSSRTSGRADETQYF.

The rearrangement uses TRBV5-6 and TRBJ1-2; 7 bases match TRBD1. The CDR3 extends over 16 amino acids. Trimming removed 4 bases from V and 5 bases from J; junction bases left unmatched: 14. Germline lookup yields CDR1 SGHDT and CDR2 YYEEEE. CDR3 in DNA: TGTGCCAGCAGCCAAAGAAGGGACAGAAATACTTATGGCTACACCTTC. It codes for CASSQRRDRNTYGYTF.